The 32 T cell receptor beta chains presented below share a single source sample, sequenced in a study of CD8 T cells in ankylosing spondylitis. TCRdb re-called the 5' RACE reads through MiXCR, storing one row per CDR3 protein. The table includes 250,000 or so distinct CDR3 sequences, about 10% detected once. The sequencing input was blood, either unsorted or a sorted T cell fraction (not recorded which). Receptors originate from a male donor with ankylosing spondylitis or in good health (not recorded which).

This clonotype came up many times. CDR3 protein: CSAPSGPSEAFF. Here the CDR3 DNA reads TGCAGTGCTCCCTCCGGACCGTCTGAAGCTTTCTTT. V and J are TRBV20-1 and TRBJ1-1, with D uncertain. The CDR3 has 12 amino acids. Trimming left V 5 bases short and J 6 bases short, with 13 bases between. Germline V lookup: CDR1 DFQATT, CDR2 SNEGSKA (reference sequence).

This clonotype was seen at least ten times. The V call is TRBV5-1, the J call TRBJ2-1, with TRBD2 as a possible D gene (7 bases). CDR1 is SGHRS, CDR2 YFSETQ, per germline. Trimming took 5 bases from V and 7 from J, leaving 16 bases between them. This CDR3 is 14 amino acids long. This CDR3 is CASSFRGGENEQFF. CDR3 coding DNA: TGCGCCAGCAGTTTTCGCGGGGGCGAGAATGAGCAGTTCTTC.

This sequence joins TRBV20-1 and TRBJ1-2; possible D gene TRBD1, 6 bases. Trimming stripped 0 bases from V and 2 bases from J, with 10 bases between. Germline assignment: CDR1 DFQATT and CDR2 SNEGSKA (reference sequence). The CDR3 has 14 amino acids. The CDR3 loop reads CSARDPGDNYGYTF. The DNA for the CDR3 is TGCAGTGCTAGAGATCCAGGGGACAACTATGGCTACACCTTC.

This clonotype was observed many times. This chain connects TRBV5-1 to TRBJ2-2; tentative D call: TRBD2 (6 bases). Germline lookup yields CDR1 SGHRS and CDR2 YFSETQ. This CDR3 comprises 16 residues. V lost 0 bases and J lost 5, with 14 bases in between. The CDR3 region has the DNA TGCGCCAGCAGCTTGGTGACGGGAGTGGGTACCGGGGAGCTGTTTTTT. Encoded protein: CASSLVTGVGTGELFF.

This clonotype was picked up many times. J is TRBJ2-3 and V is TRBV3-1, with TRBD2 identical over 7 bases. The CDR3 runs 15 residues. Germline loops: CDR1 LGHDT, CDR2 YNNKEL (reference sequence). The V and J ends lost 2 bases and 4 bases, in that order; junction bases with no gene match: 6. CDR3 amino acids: CASSQPGLGADTQYF. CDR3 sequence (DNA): TGTGCCAGCAGCCAACCAGGACTAGGCGCAGATACGCAGTATTTT.

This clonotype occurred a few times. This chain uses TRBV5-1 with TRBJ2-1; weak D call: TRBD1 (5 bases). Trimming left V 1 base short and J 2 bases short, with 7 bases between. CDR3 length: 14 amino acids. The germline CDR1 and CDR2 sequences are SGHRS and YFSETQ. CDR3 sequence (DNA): TGCGCCAGCAGCTTGCAGGGCCCCTACAATGAGCAGTTCTTC. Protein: CASSLQGPYNEQFF. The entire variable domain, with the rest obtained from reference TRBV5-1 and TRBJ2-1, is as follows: KAGVTQTPRYLIKTRGQQVTLSCSPISGHRSVSWYQQTPGQGLQFLFEYFSETQRNKGNFPGRFSGRQFSNSRSEMNVSTLELGDSALYLCASSLQGPYNEQFFGPGTRLTVL.

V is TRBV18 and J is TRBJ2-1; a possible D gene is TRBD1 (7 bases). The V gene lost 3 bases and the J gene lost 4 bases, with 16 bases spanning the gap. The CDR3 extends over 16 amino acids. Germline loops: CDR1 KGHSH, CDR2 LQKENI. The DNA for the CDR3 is TGTGCCAGCTCACCGGGTGGGGGGACAGCATACAATGAGCAGTTCTTC. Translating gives CASSPGGGTAYNEQFF.

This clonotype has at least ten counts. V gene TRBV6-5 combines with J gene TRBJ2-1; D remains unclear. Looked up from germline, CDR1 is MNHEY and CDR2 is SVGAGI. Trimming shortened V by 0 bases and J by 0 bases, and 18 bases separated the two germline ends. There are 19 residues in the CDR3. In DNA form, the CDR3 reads TGTGCCAGCAGTTACTCCACAGTTGCCGATCCCAGCTCCTACAATGAGCAGTTCTTC. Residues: CASSYSTVADPSSYNEQFF.

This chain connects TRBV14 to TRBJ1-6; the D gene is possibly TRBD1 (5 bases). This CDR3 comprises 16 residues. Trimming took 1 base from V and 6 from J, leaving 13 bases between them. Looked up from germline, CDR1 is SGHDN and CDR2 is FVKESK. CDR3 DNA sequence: TGTGCCAGCAGCCAAGGGAGGGGACTTTCTAATTCACCCCTCCACTTT. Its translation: CASSQGRGLSNSPLHF.

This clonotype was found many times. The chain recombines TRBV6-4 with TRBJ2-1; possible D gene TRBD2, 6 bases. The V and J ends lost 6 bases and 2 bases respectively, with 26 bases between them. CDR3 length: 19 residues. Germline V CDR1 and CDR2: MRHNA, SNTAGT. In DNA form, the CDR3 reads TGTGCCAGCAGACCCCAGACAGTGAGGGAGGTAGGGGCCTACAATGAGCAGTTCTTC. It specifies CASRPQTVREVGAYNEQFF.

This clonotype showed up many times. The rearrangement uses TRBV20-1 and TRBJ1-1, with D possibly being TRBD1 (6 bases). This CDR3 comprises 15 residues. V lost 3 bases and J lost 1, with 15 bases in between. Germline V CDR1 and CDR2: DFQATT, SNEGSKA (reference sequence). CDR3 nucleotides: TGCAGTGCTAGTGGGTATTCAGGGGAGAACACTGAAGCTTTCTTT. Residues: CSASGYSGENTEAFF.

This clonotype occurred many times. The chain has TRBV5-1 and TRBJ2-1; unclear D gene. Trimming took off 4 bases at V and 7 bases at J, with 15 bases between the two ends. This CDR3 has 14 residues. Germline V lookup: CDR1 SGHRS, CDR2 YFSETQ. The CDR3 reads CASSLILDRNEQFF. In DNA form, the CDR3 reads TGCGCCAGCAGCCTTATCCTAGATCGGAATGAGCAGTTCTTC.

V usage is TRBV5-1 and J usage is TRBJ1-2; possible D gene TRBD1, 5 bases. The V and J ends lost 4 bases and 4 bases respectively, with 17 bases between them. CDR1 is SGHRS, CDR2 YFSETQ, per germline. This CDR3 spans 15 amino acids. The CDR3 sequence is CASSLLSGDSYGYTF. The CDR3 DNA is TGCGCCAGCAGCCTCTTGAGTGGGGACTCCTATGGCTACACCTTC.

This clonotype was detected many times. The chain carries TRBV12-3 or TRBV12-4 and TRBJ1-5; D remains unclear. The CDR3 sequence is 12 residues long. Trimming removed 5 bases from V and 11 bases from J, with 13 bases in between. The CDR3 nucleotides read TGTGCCAGCAGTCCGGATGGGTGGACCCAGCATTTT. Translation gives CASSPDGWTQHF.

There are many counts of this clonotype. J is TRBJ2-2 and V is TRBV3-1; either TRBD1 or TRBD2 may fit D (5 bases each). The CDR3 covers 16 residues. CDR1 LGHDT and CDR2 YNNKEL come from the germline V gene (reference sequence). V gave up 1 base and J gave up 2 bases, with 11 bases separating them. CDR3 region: CASSQVTGPNTGELFF. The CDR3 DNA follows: TGTGCCAGCAGCCAAGTGACGGGGCCTAACACCGGGGAGCTGTTTTTT.

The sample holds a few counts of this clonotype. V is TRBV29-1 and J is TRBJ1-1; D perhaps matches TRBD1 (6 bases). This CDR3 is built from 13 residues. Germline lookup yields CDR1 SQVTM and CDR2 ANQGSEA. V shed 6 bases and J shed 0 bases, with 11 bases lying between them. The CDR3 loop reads CSVGAVVNTEAFF. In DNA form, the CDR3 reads TGCAGCGTGGGGGCAGTCGTGAACACTGAAGCTTTCTTT.

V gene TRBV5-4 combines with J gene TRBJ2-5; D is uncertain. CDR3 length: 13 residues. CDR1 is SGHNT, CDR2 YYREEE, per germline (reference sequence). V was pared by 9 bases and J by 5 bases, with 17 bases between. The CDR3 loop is CAMSFHSVETQYF. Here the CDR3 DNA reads TGTGCCATGAGCTTCCACTCGGTGGAGACCCAGTACTTC.

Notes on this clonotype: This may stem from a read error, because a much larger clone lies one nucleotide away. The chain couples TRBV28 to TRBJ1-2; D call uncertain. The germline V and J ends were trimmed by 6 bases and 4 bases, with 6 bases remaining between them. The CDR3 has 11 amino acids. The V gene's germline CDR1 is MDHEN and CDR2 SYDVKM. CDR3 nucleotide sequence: TGTGCCAGCAGCTCATCCTATGGCTACACCTTC. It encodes CASSSSYGYTF.

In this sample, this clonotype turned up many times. Here the CDR3 reads CAWSTVYGYTF. In nucleotides, the CDR3 is TGTGCCTGGAGTACAGTCTATGGCTACACCTTC. V and J are TRBV30 and TRBJ1-2; D gene ambiguous. With 2 bases removed from V and 4 bases from J, the gap between germline ends came to 5 bases. Germline CDR1 GTSNPN, CDR2 SVGIG (reference sequence). This CDR3 comprises 11 residues. The full variable domain, its missing parts supplied by reference TRBV30 and TRBJ1-2, is SQTIHQWPATLVQPVGSPLSLECTVEGTSNPNLYWYRQAAGRGLQLLFYSVGIGQISSEVPQNLSASRPQDRQFILSSKKLLLSDSGFYLCAWSTVYGYTFGSGTRLTVV.

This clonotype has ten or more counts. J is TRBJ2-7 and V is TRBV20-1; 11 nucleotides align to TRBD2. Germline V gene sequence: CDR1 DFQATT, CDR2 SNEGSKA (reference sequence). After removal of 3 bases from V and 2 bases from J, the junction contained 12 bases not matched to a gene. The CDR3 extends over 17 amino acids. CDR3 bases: TGCAGTGCTAGTAGTTCTAGCGGGAGGTTCGGTGCCTACGAGCAGTACTTC. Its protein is CSASSSSGRFGAYEQYF.

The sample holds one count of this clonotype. Here the CDR3 DNA reads TGCGCCAGCAGGGGGACACTCCAAGAGACCCAGTACTTC. Its protein product is CASRGTLQETQYF. The V call is TRBV5-1, the J call TRBJ2-5, with D possibly being TRBD1 (6 bases). V lost 5 bases and J lost 1, with 9 bases in between. CDR1 is SGHRS and CDR2 is YFSETQ in the germline V gene. The CDR3 totals 13 residues.

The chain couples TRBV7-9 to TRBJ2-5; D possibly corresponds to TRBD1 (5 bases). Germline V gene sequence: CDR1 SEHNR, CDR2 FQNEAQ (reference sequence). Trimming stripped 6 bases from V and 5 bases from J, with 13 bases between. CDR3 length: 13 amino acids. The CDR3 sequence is CASRPWGAETQYF. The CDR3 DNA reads TGTGCCAGCAGGCCATGGGGCGCGGAGACCCAGTACTTC.

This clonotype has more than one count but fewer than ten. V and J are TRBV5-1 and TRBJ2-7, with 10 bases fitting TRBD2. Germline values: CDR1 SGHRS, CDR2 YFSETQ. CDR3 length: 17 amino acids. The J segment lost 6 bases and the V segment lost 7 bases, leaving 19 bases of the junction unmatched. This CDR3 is CASSSYLAGGPPSEQYF. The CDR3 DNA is TGCGCCAGCTCCAGTTATTTAGCGGGAGGTCCCCCCAGCGAGCAGTACTTC.

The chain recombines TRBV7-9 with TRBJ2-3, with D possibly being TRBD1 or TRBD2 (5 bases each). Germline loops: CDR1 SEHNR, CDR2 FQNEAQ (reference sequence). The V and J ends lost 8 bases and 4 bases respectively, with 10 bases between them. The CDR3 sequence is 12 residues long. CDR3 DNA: TGTGCCAGCGAGGGGCTCTCAGATACGCAGTATTTT. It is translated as CASEGLSDTQYF.

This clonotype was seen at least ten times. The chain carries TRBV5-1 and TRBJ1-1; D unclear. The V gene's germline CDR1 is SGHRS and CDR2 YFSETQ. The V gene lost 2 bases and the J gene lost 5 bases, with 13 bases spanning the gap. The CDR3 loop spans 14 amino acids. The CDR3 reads CASSFAASGTEAFF. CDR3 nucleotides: TGCGCCAGCAGCTTCGCGGCGAGCGGGACTGAAGCTTTCTTT.

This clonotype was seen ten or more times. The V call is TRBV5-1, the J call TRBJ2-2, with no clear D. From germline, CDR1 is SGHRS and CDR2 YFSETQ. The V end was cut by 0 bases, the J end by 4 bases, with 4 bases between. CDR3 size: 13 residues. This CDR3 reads CASSLGVTGELFF. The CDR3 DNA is TGCGCCAGCAGCTTGGGGGTCACCGGGGAGCTGTTTTTT.

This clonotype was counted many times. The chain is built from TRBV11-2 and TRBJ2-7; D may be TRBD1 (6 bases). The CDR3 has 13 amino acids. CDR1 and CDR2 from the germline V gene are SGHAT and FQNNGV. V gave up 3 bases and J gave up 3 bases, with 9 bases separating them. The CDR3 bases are TGTGCCAGCAGCTTGGGGACAAGCTACGAGCAGTACTTC. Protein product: CASSLGTSYEQYF.

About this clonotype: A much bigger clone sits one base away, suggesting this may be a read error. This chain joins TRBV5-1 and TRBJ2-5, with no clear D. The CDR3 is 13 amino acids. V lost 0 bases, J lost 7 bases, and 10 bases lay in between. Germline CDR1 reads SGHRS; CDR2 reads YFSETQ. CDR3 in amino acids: CASSLVPVATQYF. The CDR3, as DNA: TGCGCCAGCAGCTTGGTTCCTGTGGCGACCCAGTACTTC.

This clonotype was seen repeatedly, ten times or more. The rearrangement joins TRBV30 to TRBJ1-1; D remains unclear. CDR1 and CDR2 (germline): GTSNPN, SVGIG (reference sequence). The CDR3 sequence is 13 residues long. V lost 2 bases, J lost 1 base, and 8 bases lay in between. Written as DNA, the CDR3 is TGTGCCTGGAGTCCCCGGGAGAACACTGAAGCTTTCTTT. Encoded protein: CAWSPRENTEAFF.

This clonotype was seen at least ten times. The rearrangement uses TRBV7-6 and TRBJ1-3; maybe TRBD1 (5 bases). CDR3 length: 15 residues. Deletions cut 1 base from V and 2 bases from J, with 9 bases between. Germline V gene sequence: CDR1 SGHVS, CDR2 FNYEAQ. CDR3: CASSLGGGPGNTIYF. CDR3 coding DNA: TGTGCCAGCAGCTTAGGCGGGGGACCTGGAAACACCATATATTTT.

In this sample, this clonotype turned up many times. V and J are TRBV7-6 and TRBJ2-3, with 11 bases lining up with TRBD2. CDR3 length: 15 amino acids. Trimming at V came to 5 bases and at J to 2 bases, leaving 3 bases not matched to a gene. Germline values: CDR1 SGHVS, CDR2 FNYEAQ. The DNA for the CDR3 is TGTGCCAGCAGCGAGACTAGCGGGGACACAGATACGCAGTATTTT. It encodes CASSETSGDTDTQYF.

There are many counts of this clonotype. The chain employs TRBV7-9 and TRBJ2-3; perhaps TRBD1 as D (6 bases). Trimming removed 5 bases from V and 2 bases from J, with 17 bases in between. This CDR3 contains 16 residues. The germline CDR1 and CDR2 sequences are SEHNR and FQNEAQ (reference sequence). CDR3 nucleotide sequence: TGTGCCAGCAGCCAAACTGTGAGGGGGAACACAGATACGCAGTATTTT. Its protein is CASSQTVRGNTDTQYF.